This TCR beta chain appears in the sequencing data of a study of cytomegalovirus exposure and HLA in healthy donors. CDR3 length equals 14 residues. Trimming removed 10 bases at V and 1 base at J, with 16 bases between. The germline CDR1 and CDR2 sequences are MNHEY and SVGAGI. This PCR relied on a set of 60 Vbeta primers and 13 Jbeta primers. Using immunoSEQ multiplex PCR, the repertoire was profiled, and TCRdb retains in-frame clones only, with some absent. This table has about 180,000 clones, 80% to 90% appearing once. The chain uses TRBV6-5 and TRBJ1-2; D may be TRBD1 (5 bases). The sequencing sample was made of PBMCs. The source is a girl aged 2-9 years in good health and CMV-seropositive. The CDR3 is CATHEAGDNYGYTF. The CDR3 nucleotides are TGTGCCACCCACGAGGCGGGGGATAACTATGGCTACACCTTC.